Sequencing of this T cell receptor (beta chain) was carried out in a study of vaccination and CD4 T cells after COVID-19. This CDR3 contains 15 residues. Per the germline V gene, CDR1 is LNHDA and CDR2 is SQIVND (reference sequence). The V segment lost 2 bases and the J segment 1 base; nucleotides outside the gene matches: 2. Sequenced with the Oncomine TCR Beta short-read assay was DNA taken from cultured CD4+ T cells. TCRdb passed the PCR reads through MiXCR, listing each CDR3 protein once. Of about 9,700 distinct CDR3 sequences listed, around 70% are singletons. This clonotype turned up a few times. Its antigen is unidentified. As to treatment: approximately 10-day PBMC culture with coronavirus spike peptide pools or control peptides (ViraFEST assay).

The specimen sequenced was CD4+ T cells from blood, cultured in vitro. The gene calls are TRBV19 and TRBJ1-1; TRBD1 matches 9 bases. The receptor was derived from a human donor who had recovered from COVID-19. The CDR3: CASSIYRGPNTEAFF. In DNA, the CDR3 is TGTGCCAGTAGTATATACAGGGGGCCGAACACTGAAGCTTTCTTT.